One and the same sample provided the 19 T cell receptor beta chains below, sequenced in a study of cytomegalovirus exposure and HLA in healthy donors. The protocol was immunoSEQ multiplex PCR, while the TCRdb copy is restricted to in-frame clones and leaves out a portion. The sample has roughly 120,000 clones; 88% are singletons. Sequenced input: PBMCs. The source of these receptors is a woman aged 25 to 39 in good health and CMV-seropositive.

As DNA, the CDR3 is TGTGCCAGCAGGAGCCCGGGTGGAACTAATGAAAAACTGTTTTTT. The encoded protein is CASRSPGGTNEKLFF. The V call is TRBV28, the J call TRBJ1-4; unclear D gene. V lost 6 bases, J lost 1 base, and 12 bases lay in between. Germline assignment: CDR1 MDHEN and CDR2 SYDVKM. The CDR3 covers 15 residues.

The chain uses TRBV7-2 and TRBJ2-5; D unresolved. The CDR3 is made up of 14 amino acids. Germline V gives CDR1 SGHTA, CDR2 FQGNSA. Trimming stripped 5 bases from V and 5 bases from J, with 15 bases between. The CDR3 nucleotides read TGTGCCAGCAGCCCGTCGCAGCGATTGGAGACCCAGTACTTC. It is translated as CASSPSQRLETQYF.

The chain carries TRBV13 and TRBJ2-3; D perhaps matches TRBD1 (6 bases). The CDR3 contains 19 residues. Germline assignment: CDR1 PRHDT and CDR2 FYEKMQ (reference sequence). Trimming took 5 bases from V and 0 from J, leaving 24 bases between them. The CDR3 nucleotides read TGTGCCAGCAGCCCGATGACAGGCCTAACTACCCGTAGCACAGATACGCAGTATTTT. Protein product: CASSPMTGLTTRSTDTQYF.

The rearrangement links TRBV7-2 to TRBJ2-1; perhaps TRBD1 as D (6 bases). This CDR3 region has 12 residues. Germline values: CDR1 SGHTA, CDR2 FQGNSA. Trimming took off 1 base at V and 10 bases at J, with 8 bases between the two ends. DNA for the CDR3: TGTGCCAGCAGCTTAGGGGGGCGGGAGCAGTTCTTC. Translated, it gives CASSLGGREQFF.

V and J are TRBV27 and TRBJ2-7, with TRBD1 identical over 7 bases. The CDR3 consists of 14 residues. The germline V gene has CDR1 MNHEY and CDR2 SMNVEV (reference sequence). Losses at the gene ends were 6 bases for V and 4 bases for J; bases not matched to a gene: 9. CDR3 nucleotide sequence: TGTGCCAGCAGGCCGGGACAGCTTCCTTACGAGCAGTACTTC. This gives the protein CASRPGQLPYEQYF.

The V and J genes are TRBV7-6 and TRBJ2-1; D gene unclear. V gave up 1 base and J gave up 0 bases, with 7 bases separating them. The germline gives CDR1 SGHVS, CDR2 FNYEAQ. There are 15 residues in the CDR3. CDR3 DNA: TGTGCCAGCAGCTTAGGCTCGAGCTCCTACAATGAGCAGTTCTTC. Translation gives CASSLGSSSYNEQFF.

The rearrangement links TRBV11-3 to TRBJ2-1, with D perhaps matching TRBD2 (5 bases). The CDR3 has 15 residues. Germline lookup yields CDR1 SGHNT and CDR2 YENEEA. V lost 6 bases, J lost 2 bases, and 14 bases lay in between. The DNA for the CDR3 is TGTGCCAGCAGTTTGAGGCTAGCCGCCTACAATGAGCAGTTCTTC. Its translation is CASSLRLAAYNEQFF.

J is TRBJ2-2 and V is TRBV11-3; no clear D. CDR3 length: 13 residues. Per the germline V gene, CDR1 is SGHNT and CDR2 is YENEEA. Trimming took off 1 base at V and 6 bases at J, with 6 bases between the two ends. The CDR3 DNA sequence: TGTGCCAGCAGCTTAGTTCCCGCCGGGGAGCTGTTTTTT. It encodes CASSLVPAGELFF.

The chain is built from TRBV6-5 and TRBJ1-3; no clear D. Germline V gives CDR1 MNHEY, CDR2 SVGAGI. The V end lost 7 bases, the J end lost 0 bases, and 13 bases lay between the germline ends. The CDR3 runs to 15 residues. DNA for the CDR3: TGTGCCAGCACCCGCGGAGGAAACTCTGGAAACACCATATATTTT. Translated, it gives CASTRGGNSGNTIYF.

About this clone itself: One end of the junction does not line up with germline, which may come from a read error. This sequence joins TRBV7-7 and TRBJ2-2; D may be TRBD2 (5 bases). The CDR3 sequence is 14 residues long. Germline V gene sequence: CDR1 SSHAT, CDR2 FNYEAQ (reference sequence). The DNA for the CDR3 is TGTGCTAGCAGTTCCAACGGGGAAACCGGGGAGCTGTTTTTT. It is translated as CASSSNGETGELFF.

The rearrangement joins TRBV13 to TRBJ1-2; the match to TRBD1 covers 8 bases. Germline loops: CDR1 PRHDT, CDR2 FYEKMQ (reference sequence). The ends lost 0 bases at V and 8 bases at J; junction bases unmatched: 2. The CDR3 covers 13 residues. CDR3 loop: CASSLGQGVGYTF. DNA of the CDR3: TGTGCCAGCAGCTTAGGACAGGGGGTGGGCTACACCTTC.

The gene calls are TRBV6-5 and TRBJ1-2, with 9 bases that match TRBD1. V was pared by 5 bases and J by 6 bases, with 4 bases of the junction left unmatched. The CDR3 covers 13 residues. In germline, CDR1 is MNHEY, CDR2 SVGAGI. The CDR3: CASSRGTGNGYTF. The CDR3 nucleotides read TGTGCCAGCAGTCGCGGGACAGGGAATGGCTACACCTTC.

This sequence joins TRBV2 and TRBJ2-1; D not certain. Germline V lookup: CDR1 SNHLY, CDR2 FYNNEI. The ends were cut back, 3 bases at V and 3 bases at J, with 9 bases in the middle. This CDR3 spans 14 amino acids. CDR3 residues: CASSDLSVYNEQFF. DNA of the CDR3: TGTGCCAGCAGTGATCTTTCGGTCTACAATGAGCAGTTCTTC.

The chain joins TRBV30 to TRBJ2-3; possibly TRBD1 for D (5 bases). V gave up 5 bases and J gave up 0 bases, with 12 bases separating them. Germline-derived CDR1 and CDR2 are GTSNPN and SVGIG (reference sequence). The CDR3 is made up of 14 amino acids. This CDR3 reads CAWGKGSSTDTQYF. The DNA for the CDR3 is TGTGCCTGGGGGAAGGGGTCTAGCACAGATACGCAGTATTTT. Full variable domain (rest looked up from reference TRBV30 and TRBJ2-3): SQTIHQWPATLVQPVGSPLSLECTVEGTSNPNLYWYRQAAGRGLQLLFYSVGIGQISSEVPQNLSASRPQDRQFILSSKKLLLSDSGFYLCAWGKGSSTDTQYFGPGTRLTVL.

The DNA for the CDR3 is TGCGGAGGGGGACTAGCTCATGCCGGGGAGCTGTTTTTT. Its protein is CGGGLAHAGELFF. This chain connects TRBV29-1 to TRBJ2-2, with TRBD2 matching 9 bases. The CDR3 runs to 13 residues. Germline assignment: CDR1 SQVTM and CDR2 ANQGSEA.

The V call is TRBV10-3, the J call TRBJ1-2, with D possibly TRBD1 on 6 matching bases. Germline assignment: CDR1 ENHRY and CDR2 SYGVKD. The CDR3 consists of 13 residues. Trimming removed 11 bases at V and 5 bases at J, with 18 bases between. CDR3 residues: CAAGIGQRYGYTF. The CDR3 coding sequence is TGTGCCGCGGGCATCGGACAGAGGTATGGCTACACCTTC.

The chain is built from TRBV5-8 and TRBJ2-7, with 13 bases that match TRBD2. Trimming removed 0 bases from V and 4 bases from J; junction bases left unmatched: 1. CDR1 SGHTS and CDR2 YDEGEE come from the germline V gene. The CDR3 contains 15 residues. The CDR3, as DNA: TGTGCCAGCAGCTTGGGGGGACTAGCGGGGTACGAGCAGTACTTC. This encodes CASSLGGLAGYEQYF.

The genes are TRBV18 and TRBJ2-7; D call uncertain. This CDR3 spans 14 amino acids. Germline-derived CDR1 and CDR2 are KGHSH and LQKENI. Trimming pared 4 bases from V and 0 bases from J, leaving 10 bases between. This CDR3 reads CASSRGASSYEQYF. CDR3 in DNA: TGTGCCAGCTCACGTGGAGCCAGCTCCTACGAGCAGTACTTC.

This chain joins TRBV2 and TRBJ2-1, with TRBD2 matching over 11 bases. The trim removed 6 bases at V and 8 bases at J, leaving 3 bases unmatched. The CDR3 is 13 amino acids. Germline V gene lookup returns CDR1 SNHLY and CDR2 FYNNEI. CDR3 DNA: TGTGCCAGCAGACTAGCGGGAGAGGATGAGCAGTTCTTC. This gives the protein CASRLAGEDEQFF.